The next 9 T cell receptor beta chains were all read from a single sample in a study of OX40 agonist ivuxolimab in advanced cancers. This table comes from immunoSEQ multiplex PCR, and its TCRdb copy is limited to in-frame clones, with some not included. This sample has about 80,000 clones; 85% to 90% occur once, and the top ten carry over 10%. The sample consisted of CD4+ or CD8+ T cells sorted from blood, taken in a trial of the OX40 agonist ivuxolimab. The receptors here all came from an adult with an advanced solid tumor such as melanoma, head and neck, liver or kidney cancer.

This clone was observed a handful of times. The chain is built from TRBV6-6 and TRBJ1-4, with D unclear. The CDR3 covers 16 residues. Per the germline V gene, CDR1 is MNHNY and CDR2 is SVGAGI (reference sequence). The V and J ends lost 0 bases and 8 bases respectively, with 16 bases between them. The CDR3, as DNA: TGTGCCAGCAGTTACTCGATTAGGGTCAAGAAAGAAAAACTGTTTTTT. Encoded protein: CASSYSIRVKKEKLFF.

V is TRBV25-1 and J is TRBJ2-7; D is possibly TRBD1 or TRBD2 (5 bases each). The CDR3 has 14 residues. V was trimmed by 4 bases and J by 5 bases, leaving 15 bases between them. The V gene's germline CDR1 is MGHDK and CDR2 SYGVNS. CDR3 in DNA: TGTGCCAGCAGTGGAAGGGACGGTCATAACGAGCAGTACTTC. Its translation is CASSGRDGHNEQYF.

The genes are TRBV6-1 and TRBJ2-7; 9 positions match TRBD1. The junction had 4 bases not matched to a gene; V was cut back by 8 bases and J by 2 bases. This CDR3 is built from 13 residues. Germline V gene sequence: CDR1 MNHNS, CDR2 SASEGT. This chain's CDR3 is CASVWDRAYEQYF. The CDR3, as DNA: TGTGCCAGCGTGTGGGACAGGGCCTACGAGCAGTACTTC.

This chain joins TRBV19 and TRBJ2-7, with a possible D match to TRBD1 (5 bases). This CDR3 region has 13 residues. Trimming took off 8 bases at V and 2 bases at J, with 13 bases between the two ends. CDR1 is LNHDA and CDR2 is SQIVND in the germline V gene (reference sequence). In DNA form, the CDR3 reads TGTGCCAGTCCTCAGGGCCCAACCTACGAGCAGTACTTC. Amino acid sequence: CASPQGPTYEQYF. Full variable domain (remainder filled in from reference TRBV19 and TRBJ2-7): DGGITQSPKYLFRKEGQNVTLSCEQNLNHDAMYWYRQDPGQGLRLIYYSQIVNDFQKGDIAEGYSVSREKKESFPLTVTSAQKNPTAFYLCASPQGPTYEQYFGPGTRLTVT.

V usage is TRBV18 and J usage is TRBJ1-2; no definite D call. Germline lookup yields CDR1 KGHSH and CDR2 LQKENI. This CDR3 is built from 12 residues. V lost 5 bases and J lost 5, with 9 bases in between. This chain's CDR3 is CASSSSGYGYTF. CDR3 coding DNA: TGTGCCAGCTCATCCTCGGGTTATGGCTACACCTTC.

The chain couples TRBV27 to TRBJ2-3, with 9 nucleotides matching TRBD2. V lost 3 bases to trimming and J lost 4 bases; unmatched junction nucleotides: 5. CDR1 and CDR2 (germline): MNHEY, SMNVEV (reference sequence). CDR3 length: 15 residues. The chain's CDR3 is CASSFGTSIPDTQYF. The CDR3 bases are TGTGCCAGCAGTTTCGGGACTAGCATCCCAGATACGCAGTATTTT.

The chain recombines TRBV27 with TRBJ2-7, with 7 bases matching TRBD1. CDR1 is MNHEY and CDR2 is SMNVEV in the germline V gene (reference sequence). Germline trimming cut 5 bases from V and 10 bases from J; bases unmatched to any gene: 14. The CDR3 runs 14 residues. In DNA form, the CDR3 reads TGTGCCAGCAGTCCCGCAAGACAGGGTAGGTTCCAGTACTTC. Amino acids: CASSPARQGRFQYF.

CDR3: CASIKSGSYEQYF. CDR3 nucleotides: TGTGCCAGCATTAAAAGCGGGAGTTACGAGCAGTACTTC. This chain connects TRBV6-6 to TRBJ2-5; 8 bases are a match to TRBD2. The J call may be in error: the DNA end matches TRBJ2-7 better. CDR1 is MNHNY, CDR2 SVGAGI, per germline (reference sequence). This CDR3 comprises 13 residues.

This clone was counted between two and nine times. The chain employs TRBV19 and TRBJ2-1; possible D gene TRBD2, 5 bases. This CDR3 region has 15 residues. Trimming took 7 bases from V and 8 from J, leaving 21 bases between them. Germline values: CDR1 LNHDA, CDR2 SQIVND (reference sequence). The CDR3 protein is CASNHAGSGSHEQFF. For the CDR3, the DNA is TGTGCCAGTAACCACGCCGGATCGGGGTCCCATGAGCAGTTCTTC.